Sequencing of this T cell receptor (beta chain) was carried out in a study of CD8+ T cells in alopecia areata. Study-wide context: It was oral tofacitinib, at 5 to 10 mg twice daily, that treated patients received.

Overall study findings and caveats: Scalp sequencing captures resident alphabeta T cells of normal skin too. Many expanded lesional clones remained in scalp and blood on tofacitinib. It was lesional scalp, especially alopecia totalis/universalis, that showed higher clonality than normal scalp.

V lost 3 bases and J 0 bases, leaving 15 bases between the germline ends. This CDR3 has 17 amino acids. The germline V gene encodes CDR1 GTSNPN and CDR2 SVGIG (reference sequence). Treatment: oral pan-JAK inhibitor, 5-10 mg twice daily. Once RNA had been extracted, it was reverse transcribed into cDNA to act as the sequencing template. Using immunoSEQ multiplex PCR, the repertoire was profiled, and TCRdb retains in-frame clones only, with some absent. The sample includes around 300,000 clones, 45% to 70% seen only once; the top ten take around 0.84%. Comments on this clone: The antigen is unknown.

Sequencing used CD4+ T cells sorted from blood, obtained at roughly week 52, from a patient treated with tofacitinib. V gene TRBV30 combines with J gene TRBJ2-6, with a weak D call TRBD1 (6 bases). The sequence came from a human donor with alopecia areata. The CDR3 protein is CAWRGDIHSSGANVLTF. CDR3 in DNA: TGTGCCTGGAGAGGGGACATACATAGCTCTGGGGCCAACGTCCTGACTTTC. The variable domain in full, completed from reference TRBV30 and TRBJ2-6, reads SQTIHQWPATLVQPVGSPLSLECTVEGTSNPNLYWYRQAAGRGLQLLFYSVGIGQISSEVPQNLSASRPQDRQFILSSKKLLLSDSGFYLCAWRGDIHSSGANVLTFGAGSRLTVL.